This T cell receptor (beta chain) was found in a study of identical twins. Unique molecular identifiers were in the cDNA, with template-switch universal primer binding. TCRdb itself ran the 5' RACE reads through MiXCR, one entry per CDR3 protein. The sample shows around 510,000 distinct CDR3 sequences, 13% to 15% of them seen only once. Study-level results: Memory repertoires showed no such pattern, whereas abundant cord blood beta clonotypes carried fewer insertions. Some out-of-frame alpha sequences were shared by twins, and these showed excess low generation probability.

This clonotype was detected only a few times. No antigen is known for it. The CDR3 extends over 14 amino acids. Germline CDR1 and CDR2: SGHTA and FQGNSA. Trimming left V 1 base short and J 4 bases short, with 8 bases between. This sample was shared with a second study, whose subject was yellow fever vaccine responses in identical twins.

The specimen sequenced was CD4+ T cells sorted from blood. The TCR was taken from a woman aged 18-35 years in good health. The chain is built from TRBV7-2 and TRBJ1-5; D is uncertain. CDR3: CASSLDGQNQPQHF. The CDR3 coding sequence is TGTGCCAGCAGCTTAGATGGGCAGAATCAGCCCCAGCATTTT.